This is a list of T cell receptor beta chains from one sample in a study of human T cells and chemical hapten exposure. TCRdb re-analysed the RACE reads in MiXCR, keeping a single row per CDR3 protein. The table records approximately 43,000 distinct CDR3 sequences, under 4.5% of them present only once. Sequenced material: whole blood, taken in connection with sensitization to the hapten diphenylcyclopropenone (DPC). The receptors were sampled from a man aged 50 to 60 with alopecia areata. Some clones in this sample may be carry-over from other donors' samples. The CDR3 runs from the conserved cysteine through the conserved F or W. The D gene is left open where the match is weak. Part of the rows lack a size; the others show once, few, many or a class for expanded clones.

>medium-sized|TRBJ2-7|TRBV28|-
CASSPRQDYEQYF
TGTGCCAGCAGCCCGAGACAGGACTACGAGCAGTACTTC
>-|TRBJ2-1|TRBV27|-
CATQEEGRNEQFF
TGTGCCACCCAGGAGGAAGGACGGAATGAGCAGTTCTTC
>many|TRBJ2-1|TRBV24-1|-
CATSDFGDSSYNEQFF
TGTGCCACCAGTGATTTCGGGGACTCCTCCTACAATGAGCAGTTCTTC
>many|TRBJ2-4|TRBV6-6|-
CASKIQGQENIQYF
TGTGCCAGCAAAATACAGGGTCAGGAAAACATTCAGTACTTC
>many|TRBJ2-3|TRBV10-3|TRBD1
CATSATGGLLTDTQYF
TGTGCCACCTCCGCCACAGGGGGTTTACTCACAGATACGCAGTATTTT
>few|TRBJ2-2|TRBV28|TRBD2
CASITSSGSRETGELFF
TGTGCCAGCATCACTTCTAGCGGGAGTCGTGAAACCGGGGAGCTGTTTTTT
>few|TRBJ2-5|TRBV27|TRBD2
CASTRTSGKQETQYF
TGTGCCAGCACCCGGACTAGCGGGAAACAAGAGACCCAGTACTTC
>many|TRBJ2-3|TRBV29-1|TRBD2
CSETLLAGETDTQYF
TGCAGCGAGACCCTTCTAGCGGGAGAGACAGATACGCAGTATTTT
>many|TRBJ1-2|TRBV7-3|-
CASSPQGNYGYTF
TGTGCCAGCAGCCCACAGGGCAACTATGGCTACACCTTC
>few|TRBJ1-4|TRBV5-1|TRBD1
CASSLGTGTNEKLFF
TGCGCCAGCAGCTTGGGGACAGGAACTAATGAAAAACTGTTTTTT
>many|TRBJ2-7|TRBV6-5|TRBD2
CASSYSGGLAATSYEQYF
TGTGCCAGCAGTTACTCGGGGGGACTAGCGGCAACCTCCTACGAGCAGTACTTC
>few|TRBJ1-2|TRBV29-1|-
CSVEDRRNGYTF
TGCAGCGTTGAAGACAGGCGGAACGGCTACACCTTC
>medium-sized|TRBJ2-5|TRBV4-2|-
CASSQDRGSQETQYF
TGTGCCAGCAGCCAAGATCGGGGGAGCCAAGAGACCCAGTACTTC
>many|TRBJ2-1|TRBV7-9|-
CASSPPQNSNEQFF
TGTGCCAGCAGCCCCCCACAGAACAGCAATGAGCAGTTCTTC
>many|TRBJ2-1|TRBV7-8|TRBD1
CASSLVHFMRTGAHNEQFF
TGTGCCAGCAGCTTAGTCCACTTCATGAGGACAGGGGCCCACAATGAGCAGTTCTTC
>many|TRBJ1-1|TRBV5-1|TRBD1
CASSLTGGDTEAFF
TGCGCCAGCAGCTTGACAGGGGGCGACACTGAAGCTTTCTTT
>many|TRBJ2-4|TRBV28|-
CASATLTRGGGIQYF
TGTGCCAGTGCGACTCTTACGAGGGGCGGTGGCATTCAGTACTTC
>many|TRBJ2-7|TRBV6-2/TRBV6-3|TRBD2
CASTTGGNHEQYF
TGTGCCAGCACGACGGGAGGTAACCACGAGCAGTACTTC
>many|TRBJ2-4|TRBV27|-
CASSPTGTSVHIQYF
TGTGCCAGCAGTCCGACCGGGACCAGCGTCCACATTCAGTACTTC
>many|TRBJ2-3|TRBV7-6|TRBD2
CASSLELAGGDTQYF
TGTGCCAGCAGCTTAGAACTAGCGGGAGGAGATACGCAGTATTTT
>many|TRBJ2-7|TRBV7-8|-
CASSSREHPYEQYF
TGTGCCAGCAGCTCGAGAGAACATCCCTACGAGCAGTACTTC
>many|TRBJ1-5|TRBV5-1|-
CASRKSPGDNQPQHF
TGCGCCAGCAGGAAGTCCCCGGGAGACAATCAGCCCCAGCATTTT
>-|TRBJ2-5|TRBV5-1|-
CASSLEIIGGTQYF
TGCGCCAGCAGCTTGGAGATTATTGGAGGGACCCAGTACTTC
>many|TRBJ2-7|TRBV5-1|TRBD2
CASSSAGGPYEQYF
TGCGCCAGCAGCTCGGCGGGAGGACCCTACGAGCAGTACTTC
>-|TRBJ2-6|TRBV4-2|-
CASIMIGGSGANVLTF
TGTGCCAGCATCATGATTGGGGGCTCTGGGGCCAACGTCCTGACTTTC
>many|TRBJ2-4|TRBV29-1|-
CSVEYSLGNIQYF
TGCAGCGTTGAGTATTCCTTGGGAAACATTCAGTACTTC
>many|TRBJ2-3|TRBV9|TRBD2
CASSSLAGEIDTQYF
TGTGCCAGCAGCTCACTAGCGGGAGAGATAGATACGCAGTATTTT
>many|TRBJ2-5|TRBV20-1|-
CSARDQETQYF
TGCAGTGCTAGAGATCAAGAGACCCAGTACTTC
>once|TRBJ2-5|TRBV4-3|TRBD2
CASSQDFGGREIQYF
TGCGCCAGCAGCCAAGATTTTGGAGGGAGGGAGATCCAGTACTTC
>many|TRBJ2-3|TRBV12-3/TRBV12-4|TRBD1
CASSSQGAHTDTQYF
TGTGCCAGCAGTTCACAGGGGGCCCACACAGATACGCAGTATTTT
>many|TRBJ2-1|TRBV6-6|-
CASSYPGFGNEQFF
TGTGCCAGCAGTTACCCAGGGTTCGGGAATGAGCAGTTCTTC
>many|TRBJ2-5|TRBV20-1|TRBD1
CSATRQGWFETQYF
TGCAGTGCAACTCGACAGGGGTGGTTCGAGACCCAGTACTTC
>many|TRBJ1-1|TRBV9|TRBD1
CASSIRTTGTGRTEAFF
TGTGCCAGCAGCATCCGGACGACCGGGACAGGGCGGACTGAAGCTTTCTTT
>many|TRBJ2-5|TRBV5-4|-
CASSLVGTYDQETQYF
TGTGCCAGCAGCTTGGTAGGAACCTACGACCAAGAGACCCAGTACTTC
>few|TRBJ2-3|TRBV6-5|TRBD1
CASSRTGIKVDTQYF
TGTGCCAGCAGTCGGACAGGGATTAAAGTGGATACGCAGTATTTT
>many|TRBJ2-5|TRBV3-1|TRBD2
CASSQVASGKETQYF
TGTGCCAGCAGCCAAGTTGCTAGCGGGAAAGAGACCCAGTACTTC
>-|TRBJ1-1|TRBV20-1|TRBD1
CSAEGGTGEAFF
TGCAGTGCTGAGGGGGGGACAGGTGAAGCTTTCTTT
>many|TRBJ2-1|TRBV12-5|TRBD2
CASGLLSSGLYNEQFF
TGTGCTAGTGGTTTGTTGTCTAGCGGGTTATACAATGAGCAGTTCTTC
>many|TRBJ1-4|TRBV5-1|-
CASTSPWDEKLFF
TGCGCCAGCACCTCTCCGTGGGATGAAAAACTGTTTTTT
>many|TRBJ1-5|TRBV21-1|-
CASSKPRGGSNQPQHF
TGTGCCAGCAGCAAACCCAGGGGAGGAAGCAATCAGCCCCAGCATTTT
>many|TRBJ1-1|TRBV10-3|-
CAISSASTEAFF
TGTGCCATCAGTTCGGCCAGCACTGAAGCTTTCTTT
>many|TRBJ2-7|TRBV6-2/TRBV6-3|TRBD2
CASSYGRVAGVNEQYF
TGTGCCAGCAGTTACGGACGGGTAGCGGGAGTAAACGAGCAGTACTTC
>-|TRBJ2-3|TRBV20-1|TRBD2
CSASLGGVAGEAVLWGTDTQYF
TGCAGTGCTAGTCTTGGGGGGGTAGCGGGAGAAGCGGTGCTATGGGGCACAGATACGCAGTATTTT
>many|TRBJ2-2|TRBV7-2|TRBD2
CASSSSGSGTGELFF
TGTGCCAGCAGCTCTAGCGGGAGTGGGACCGGGGAGCTGTTTTTT
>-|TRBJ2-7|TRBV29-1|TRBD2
CSAARLAGAGEQYF
TGCAGCGCTGCAAGACTAGCGGGAGCTGGCGAGCAGTACTTC
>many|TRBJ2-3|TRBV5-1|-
CASSSSQEATQYF
TGCGCCAGCAGCTCCTCCCAAGAGGCTACGCAGTATTTT
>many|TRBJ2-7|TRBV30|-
CAWSVWETESSYEQYF
TGTGCCTGGAGTGTATGGGAAACCGAGAGCTCCTACGAGCAGTACTTC
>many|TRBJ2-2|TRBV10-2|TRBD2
CASVARAGGLQGELFF
TGCGCCAGCGTTGCCCGGGCGGGAGGGCTGCAGGGGGAGCTGTTTTTT
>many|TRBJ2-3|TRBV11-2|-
CASSLDRITDTQYF
TGTGCCAGCAGCTTAGATAGGATCACAGATACGCAGTATTTT
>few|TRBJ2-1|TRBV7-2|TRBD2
CASRLGLADEQFF
TGTGCCAGCAGACTGGGACTAGCCGATGAGCAGTTCTTC
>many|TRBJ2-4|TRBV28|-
CASSHQRGVSKNIQYF
TGTGCCAGCAGCCACCAGAGGGGGGTGTCCAAAAACATTCAGTACTTC
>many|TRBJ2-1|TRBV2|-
CASSDFRTATDYNEQFF
TGTGCCAGCAGTGATTTTCGGACGGCGACAGACTACAATGAGCAGTTCTTC
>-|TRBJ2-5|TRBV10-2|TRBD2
CASTYTTSGKQETQYF
TGCGCCAGCACCTATACGACTAGCGGGAAGCAAGAGACCCAGTACTTC
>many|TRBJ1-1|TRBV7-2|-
CASRSMNTEAFF
TGTGCCAGCAGGTCGATGAACACTGAAGCTTTCTTT
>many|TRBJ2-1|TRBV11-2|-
CASSALSQGGQFF
TGTGCCAGCAGCGCACTGAGCCAAGGAGGGCAGTTCTTC
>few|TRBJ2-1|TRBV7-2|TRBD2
CASSATSGRAGFF
TGTGCCAGCAGCGCGACTAGCGGGAGGGCGGGGTTCTTC
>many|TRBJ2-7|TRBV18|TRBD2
CASSLAGVREQYF
TGTGCCAGCTCCCTAGCGGGAGTAAGAGAGCAGTACTTC
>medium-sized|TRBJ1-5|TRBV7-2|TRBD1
CASSLESQGNNQPQHF
TGTGCCAGCAGCTTAGAATCACAGGGGAACAATCAGCCCCAGCATTTT